Sequencing of this T cell receptor (beta chain) was carried out in a study of blood T cells in healthy people across ages (dated by TCRdb to about 2015). In terms of the full investigation: Template switching captured roughly one uniquely barcoded TCR beta cDNA molecule per two T cells in model experiments. To track age-related changes in TCR beta repertoire diversity, the study relied on deep sequencing normalized with unique cDNA molecular identifiers. The donors were divided into four age groups: young (average approximately 16 years), middle-aged (over 35), aged (about 62) and long-lived (nearly 85). To avoid experimental bias, donors of different ages were spread randomly across the sequencing lanes. Using the same blood draw, the study looked at two additional independent replicas of 1 million unique cDNA reads for two donors, one aged 18 to 30 and the other aged 80 or older.

This clonotype was observed a few times. Its antigen is still unknown. Nothing much larger sits one base from this clone, and base qualities are not available. Results the study describes overall, beyond this receptor: Conclusive comparison of naive and antigen-experienced compartments was prevented by the profiling of bulk unsorted PBMCs. Because the CMV infection status of the donors was unknown, age-related changes in expanded clonotypes may potentially have been confounded. Total diversity estimates from one million sequenced T cells were considered lower bounds and underestimates. The long-lived group showed more naive CD4+ T cells, fewer expanded clones and increased TCR diversity than the aged group, suggesting age selection. A strong correlation was found between observed TCR beta diversity and the percentage of naive T cells measured by flow cytometry. Observed TCR beta diversity per million T cells fell roughly linearly with age, and a significant reduction was already apparent by age roughly 40.

The roughly 38 donors, aged about 6 to 100 years, were systemically healthy Caucasian individuals from Russia. Ten milliliters of peripheral blood were collected from each donor into EDTA-treated Vacutainer tubes. PBMCs were isolated by Ficoll-Paque density-gradient centrifugation, with at least 6 million obtained per sample. Trizol reagent was used to extract total RNA from PBMCs, with at least 6 micrograms per sample. Naive CD45RAhigh/CD27high T cell percentages were measured by flow cytometry on a PBMC aliquot from every donor. The library was obtained by 5' RACE. These reads were obtained on an Illumina HiSeq 2500. A second roughly 7 to 11 cycle PCR used a sample-barcoded 5' primer and a J-beta primer mix. A template-switch 5' adaptor carrying 12 random nucleotides introduced a unique molecular identifier onto each TCR beta cDNA molecule. Each sample yielded at least 3 million CDR3-containing paired-end reads. First-strand cDNA synthesis was performed from all RNA using the Mint cDNA synthesis kit, with priming by a TRBC-specific oligonucleotide. Following uracil-DNA glycosylase treatment, all cDNA underwent a first 18-cycle PCR with the universal primers M1SS and BC2_uni_R. The authors' analysis ran thus. Normalization of each sample was performed by random selection of 1 million high-quality reads, each carrying a distinct molecular identifier. Reads with shared molecular identifiers were discarded instead of being binned into consensus sequences. MiTCR, with a Q25 quality threshold and the strictest error-elimination algorithm, was used for CDR3 identification, clonotype clustering and error correction. A nonparametric unseen species model with Euler transformation was used to estimate a lower bound on total TCR beta diversity. TCRdb reran the public reads through fastp at Q25 and MiXCR, keeping productive beta chains. Identical CDR3 protein sequences are pooled into one entry, listed with their most common genes and DNA. TCRdb, rather than the study authors, made the V and J calls. The sample table holds 600,000 or so distinct CDR3 sequences, of which about 21% were seen once. The top ten clones comprise more than 3% of the sample.

The sequence came from a man aged 70 or older in good health. Input material: blood.

This receptor has the CDR3 CAITSGLQSSGANVLTF. The DNA sequence reads TGTGCCATCACCTCGGGACTTCAGAGCTCTGGGGCCAACGTCCTGACTTTC. Recombination joined TRBV10-3 with TRBJ2-6; TRBD2 could be the D gene, as 6 bases match. The CDR3 starts with the cysteine, ends with the phenylalanine, and has 17 residues. The only DNA kept is the CDR3, 51 bases in frame from the first base. The germline V gene provides CDR1 ENHRY and CDR2 SYGVKD. Between the V and J ends, shortened by 7 bases and 0 bases respectively, the junction contains 16 bases.